This T cell receptor beta chain emerged from a study of T cell changes during pregnancy in multiple sclerosis. The germline CDR1 and CDR2 sequences are MGHRA and YSYEKL. V gave up 2 bases and J gave up 3 bases; unmatched junction bases: 13. The CDR3 runs 18 residues. Using immunoSEQ multiplex PCR, the repertoire was profiled, and TCRdb retains in-frame clones only, with some absent. The table includes more than 35,000 clones, more than 70% detected once. The receptor was isolated from a female donor in good health, enrolled as a control in a pregnancy study. The source was CD8+ T cells from peripheral blood mononuclear cells, collected after pregnancy. The V call is TRBV4-1, the J call TRBJ1-2; 9 bases line up with TRBD1. The CDR3 DNA reads TGCGCCAGCAGCCAACAAGGGGACAGGGCAGGGGACCACTATGGCTACACCTTC. It specifies CASSQQGDRAGDHYGYTF.